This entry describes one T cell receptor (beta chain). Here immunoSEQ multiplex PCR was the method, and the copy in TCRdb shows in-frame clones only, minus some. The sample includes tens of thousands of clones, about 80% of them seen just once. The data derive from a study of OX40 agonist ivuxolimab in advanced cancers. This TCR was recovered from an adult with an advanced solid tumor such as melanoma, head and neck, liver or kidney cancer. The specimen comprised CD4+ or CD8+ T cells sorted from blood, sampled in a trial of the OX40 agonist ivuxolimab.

CDR3 in DNA: TGTGCCAGCAGTTTAGGGGACAGGGGACACTCACCCCTCCACTTT. It specifies CASSLGDRGHSPLHF. This rearrangement joins TRBV28 to TRBJ1-6, with TRBD1 identical over 10 bases. CDR1 is MDHEN, CDR2 SYDVKM, per germline. CDR3 length equals 15 residues. The V and J ends lost 2 bases and 10 bases, in that order; junction bases with no gene match: 5. The full variable domain, completed using reference TRBV28 and TRBJ1-6, is DVKVTQSSRYLVKRTGEKVFLECVQDMDHENMFWYRQDPGLGLRLIYFSYDVKMKEKGDIPEGYSVSREKKERFSLILESASTNQTSMYLCASSLGDRGHSPLHFGNGTRLTVT.